This T cell receptor beta chain emerged from a study of cytomegalovirus exposure and HLA in healthy donors. Of note for this clone: The antigen is unknown. Other DNA sequences of this sample code for an identical CDR3.

Findings and limits, study-wide: Another analysis was done later, and it associated over 15,000 TCR beta sequences with HLA alleles at 0.05 false discovery rate. Prior analysis indicated that the majority of TCR beta V segments exhibited productivity approximately 87% or approximately 30% of the time. Several of the most significant clusters appeared, in a later analysis, to be linked to common viral pathogens.

Trimming took off 5 bases at V and 5 bases at J, with 9 bases between the two ends. Germline V gives CDR1 MNHEY, CDR2 SVGAGI. This CDR3 is built from 12 residues. PCR used 60 Vbeta primers and 13 Jbeta primers. Sequenced by immunoSEQ multiplex PCR; TCRdb stores in-frame clones only, minus some. The data hold over 85,000 clones, with around 77% observed a single time. Sequences were obtained from PBMCs. This TCR came from a man aged 30 to 45 in good health and CMV-seronegative. The V call is TRBV6-5, the J call TRBJ1-2; tentative D call: TRBD1 (5 bases). Here the CDR3 DNA reads TGTGCCAGCAGTACCGGGGGGTATGGCTACACCTTC. The encoded protein is CASSTGGYGYTF.